This is a list of T cell receptor beta chains from one sample in a study of regulatory T cells in long-lasting Graves disease. TCRdb fed the multiplex PCR reads into MiXCR, producing one record per CDR3 protein. This table holds 450,000 to 500,000 distinct CDR3 sequences, 15% to 20% found once. This sample was shared with a second study, whose subject was T cells in Graves' hyperthyroidism and ophthalmopathy.

Material: peripheral blood mononuclear cells (PBMCs), obtained at new diagnosis, from a patient treated with antithyroid drugs. The receptor set was obtained from a middle-aged man with Graves disease. Both conserved end residues are part of each CDR3. The order of the fields is V gene, CDR3 length, J gene, clone size, CDR3 protein. Clone size is given for some rows only: seen once, a few or many times, or a class if the clone is expanded.

TRBV4-1	14	TRBJ2-1	many	CASSQGFGLNEQFF
TRBV28	16	TRBJ2-2	few	CASSLLGGTNTGELFF
TRBV11-2	14	TRBJ2-7	many	CASSLAANSYEQYF
TRBV20-1	17	TRBJ2-5	many	CSARGWSAQFDQETQYF
TRBV19	13	TRBJ1-6	.	CASSGQARSPLHF
TRBV6-2/TRBV6-3	13	TRBJ1-5	.	CASSYSSRSPQHF
TRBV27	15	TRBJ2-5	many	CASSLSRYLQETQYF
TRBV19	14	.	.	CASSPPGFTYEQYF
TRBV2	14	TRBJ1-2	few	CASRPGQGRSGYTF
TRBV2	11	TRBJ2-1	many	CASSETLEQFF
TRBV6-5	15	TRBJ2-6	many	CASSYGGSGANVLTF
TRBV2	15	TRBJ2-1	.	CASRPRSGTYNEQFF
TRBV28	16	TRBJ2-1	many	CASSLTESLSYNEQFF
TRBV18	13	TRBJ2-1	many	CASSPRNRGLQFF
TRBV13	18	TRBJ2-3	.	CASSFRPFAGGPKDTQYF
TRBV20-1	13	TRBJ1-2	.	CSADPQGVGGYTF
TRBV10-3	14	TRBJ1-1	.	CAISTGGPNTEAFF
TRBV6-2/TRBV6-3	13	TRBJ1-5	once	CASSFGPDQPQHF
TRBV15	17	TRBJ1-6	few	CATSSVSGTRGNSPLHF
TRBV12-3/TRBV12-4	13	TRBJ2-1	many	CASSLDFYNEQFF
TRBV10-1	13	TRBJ2-1	many	CASSRPYSNEQFF
TRBV7-9	17	TRBJ2-5	.	CASSPTKGDTGRETQYF
TRBV5-1	15	TRBJ2-2	many	CATKLAGGDTGELFF
TRBV29-1	12	TRBJ1-2	.	CSVGTGNYGYTF
TRBV29-1	15	TRBJ2-7	many	CSVEVTGDLTYEQYF
TRBV24-1	13	TRBJ2-5	once	CATSAPESETQYF